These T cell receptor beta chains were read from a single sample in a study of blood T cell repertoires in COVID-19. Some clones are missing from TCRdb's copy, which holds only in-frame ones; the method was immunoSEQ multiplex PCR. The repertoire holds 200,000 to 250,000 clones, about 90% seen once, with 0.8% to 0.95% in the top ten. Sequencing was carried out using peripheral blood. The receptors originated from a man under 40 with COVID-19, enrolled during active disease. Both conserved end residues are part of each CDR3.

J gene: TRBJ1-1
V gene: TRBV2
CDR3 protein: CASRGGDRTEAFF

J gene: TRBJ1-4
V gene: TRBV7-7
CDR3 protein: CASSPMTGKNEKLFF

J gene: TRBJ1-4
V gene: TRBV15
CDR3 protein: CATSGDLGQTGEKLFF

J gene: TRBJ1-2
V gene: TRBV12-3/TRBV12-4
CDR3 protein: CAVWGGRDYGYTF

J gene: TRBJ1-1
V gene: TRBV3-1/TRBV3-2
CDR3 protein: CASSHVGTEAFF

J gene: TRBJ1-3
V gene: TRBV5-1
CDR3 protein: CASSADSFSGNTIYF

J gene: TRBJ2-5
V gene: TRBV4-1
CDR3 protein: CASSQVGQGETQYF

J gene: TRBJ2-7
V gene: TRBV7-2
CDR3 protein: CASSLLAGRSSYEQYF

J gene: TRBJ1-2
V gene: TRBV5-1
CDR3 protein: CASSLADRTGGYGYTF

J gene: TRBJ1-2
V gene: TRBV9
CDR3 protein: CASQRGGSYGYTF

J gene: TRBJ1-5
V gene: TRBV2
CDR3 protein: CASRTDRNNQPQHF

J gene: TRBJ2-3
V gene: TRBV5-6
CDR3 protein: CASNLAGGEYTQYF

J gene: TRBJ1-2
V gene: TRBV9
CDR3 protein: CASSPSTGGDYGYTF

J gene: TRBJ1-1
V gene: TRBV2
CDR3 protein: CASSLQGARNTEAFF

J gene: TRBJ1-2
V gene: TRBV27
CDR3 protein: CASSPRAGGEGYTF

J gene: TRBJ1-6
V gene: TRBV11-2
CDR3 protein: CASSGGGNDSPLHF

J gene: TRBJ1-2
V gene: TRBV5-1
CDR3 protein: CASSSELRTQGGYTF

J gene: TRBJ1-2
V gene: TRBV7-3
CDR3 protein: CASSLEGATGIYGYTF

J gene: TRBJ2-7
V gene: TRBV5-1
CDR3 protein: CASSLNLRLAGRDYEQYF

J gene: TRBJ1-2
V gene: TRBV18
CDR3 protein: CASSPRTDNYGYTF

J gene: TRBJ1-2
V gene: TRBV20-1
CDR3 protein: CSASMQAYGYTF

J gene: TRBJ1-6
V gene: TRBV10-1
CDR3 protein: CASRRDRKTHNSPLHF

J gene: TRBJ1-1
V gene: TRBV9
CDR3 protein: CASSVTVNTEAFF

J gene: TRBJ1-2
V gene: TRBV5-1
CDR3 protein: CASSPGTGDHGYTF

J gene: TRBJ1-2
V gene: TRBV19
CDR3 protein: CASSIGRENYGYTF

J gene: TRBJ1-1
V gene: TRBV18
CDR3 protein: CASSPLERTAEAFF

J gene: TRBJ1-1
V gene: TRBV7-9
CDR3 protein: CASSFNPSDTEAFF

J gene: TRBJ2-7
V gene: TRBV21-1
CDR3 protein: CASRTRDRGYEQYF

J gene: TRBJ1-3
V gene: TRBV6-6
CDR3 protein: CASTTRSGGSGNTIYF

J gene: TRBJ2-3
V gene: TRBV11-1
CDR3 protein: CASSLRTSTDTQYF

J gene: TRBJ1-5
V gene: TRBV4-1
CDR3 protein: CASSQESRNNQPQHF

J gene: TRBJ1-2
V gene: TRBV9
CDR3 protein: CASSPTQGGYTF

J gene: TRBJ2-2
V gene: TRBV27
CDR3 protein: CASSSRTGYTGELFF

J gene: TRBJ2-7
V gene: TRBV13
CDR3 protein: CASSYDGQAGEQYF

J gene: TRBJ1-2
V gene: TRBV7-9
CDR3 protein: CASNGGGSPQNYGYTF

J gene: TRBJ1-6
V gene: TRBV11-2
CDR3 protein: CASSLGARDRASPLHF

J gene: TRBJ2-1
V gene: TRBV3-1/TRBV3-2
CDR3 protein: CASSPKAGGVPKFF

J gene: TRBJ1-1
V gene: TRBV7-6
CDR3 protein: CASSLADIFDTEAFF

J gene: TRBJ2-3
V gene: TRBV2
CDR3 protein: CASSERLAIDTQYF

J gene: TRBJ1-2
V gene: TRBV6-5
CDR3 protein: CASSYSVTGLYGYTF

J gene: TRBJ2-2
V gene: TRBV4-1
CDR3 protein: CASSQVSGVNTGELFF

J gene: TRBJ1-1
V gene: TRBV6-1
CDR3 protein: CASSESLAAFF

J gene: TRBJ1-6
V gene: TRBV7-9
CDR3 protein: CASSSISYNSPLHF

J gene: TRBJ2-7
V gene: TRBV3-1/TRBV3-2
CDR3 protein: CASSHEGLAYPYEQYF

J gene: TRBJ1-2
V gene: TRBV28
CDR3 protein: CASSLGQGNGYTF

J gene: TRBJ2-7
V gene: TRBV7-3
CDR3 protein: CASSRSGGDDEQYF

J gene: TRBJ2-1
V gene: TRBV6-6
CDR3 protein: CASRQGQSPQNEQFF

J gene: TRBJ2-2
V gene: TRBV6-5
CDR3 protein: CASIIQGTGELFF

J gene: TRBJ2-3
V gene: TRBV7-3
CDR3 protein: CASSETGGSGYTQYF

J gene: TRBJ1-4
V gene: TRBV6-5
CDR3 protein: CASSPPGAGQLFF

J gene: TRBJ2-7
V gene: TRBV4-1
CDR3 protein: CASSDTDIPIYEQYF

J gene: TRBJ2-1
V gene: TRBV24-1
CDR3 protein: CATSGEVVNEQFF

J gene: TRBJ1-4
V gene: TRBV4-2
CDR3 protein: CASSQEPTGGNNEKLFF

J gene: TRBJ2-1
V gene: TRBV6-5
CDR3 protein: CASSYGGSPNEQFF

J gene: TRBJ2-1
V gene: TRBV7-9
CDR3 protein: CASSPYYWREYNEQFF

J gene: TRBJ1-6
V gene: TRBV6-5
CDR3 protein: CASSYGDSPLHF

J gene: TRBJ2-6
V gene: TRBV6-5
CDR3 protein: CASTGGSSGANVLTF

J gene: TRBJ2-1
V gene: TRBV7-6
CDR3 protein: CASSLADRGNEQFF

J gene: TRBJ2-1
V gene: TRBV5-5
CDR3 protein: CASSLQGGNSYNEQFF

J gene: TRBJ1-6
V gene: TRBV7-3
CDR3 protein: CASSLTVDSPLHF